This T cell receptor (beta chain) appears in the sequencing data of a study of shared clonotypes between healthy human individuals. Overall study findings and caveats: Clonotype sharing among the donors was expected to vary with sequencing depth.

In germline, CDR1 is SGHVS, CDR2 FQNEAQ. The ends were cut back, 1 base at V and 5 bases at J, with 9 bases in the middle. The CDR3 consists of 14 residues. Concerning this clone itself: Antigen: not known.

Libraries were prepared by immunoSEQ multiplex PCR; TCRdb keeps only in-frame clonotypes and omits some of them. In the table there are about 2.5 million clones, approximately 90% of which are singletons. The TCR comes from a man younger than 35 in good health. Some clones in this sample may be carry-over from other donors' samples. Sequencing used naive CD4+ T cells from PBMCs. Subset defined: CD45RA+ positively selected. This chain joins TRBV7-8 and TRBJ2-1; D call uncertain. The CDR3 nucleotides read TGTGCCAGCAGCTTAGAAAGGACCCACAATGAGCAGTTCTTC. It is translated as CASSLERTHNEQFF.